Below, one T cell receptor beta chain is given with its context. Which antigen it targets is not known. No per-base quality is available; no much larger clone lies one base away. This record comes from a study of shared clonotypes between healthy human individuals (TCRdb year 2020). Regarding the complete study: The cohort comprised two women and a few men aged 18 to 49 years. For each donor, three plates each were used for CD4 naive and CD4 memory, two plates were used for CD8 naive, and one plate was used for CD8 memory. The study deeply sequenced blood TCR repertoires of about five healthy adults to estimate repertoire size and the extent of clonotype sharing between individuals. To increase sequencing depth and limit assay-specific biases, different laboratories used diverse techniques to prepare libraries and sequence TCR repertoires. Per donor, leukapheresis produced somewhere between about 0.85 and 10 billion PBMCs. Study-wide findings and limitations: Pairwise subsampling indicated that sequencing depth was expected to affect the degree of clonotype sharing among donors. Compared with non-shared clonotypes, the clonotypes found in all four sorted-subset donors had higher generation probabilities. Sampling was restricted to blood, and TCR repertoires in tissue are likely to differ from TCR repertoires in blood. Larger estimated clonotype richness was generally found for naive subsets than for memory subsets. Even with the large sequencing depth, rarefaction of the sorted-subset datasets indicated that sequencing was incomplete. Sharing across a few donors was observed for 4.5% to 6.5% of naive CD4, under 4% of naive CD8, over 2% of memory CD4, and roughly 0.4% of memory CD8 clonotypes. Because the study included only a small number of donors, the genetic and exposure-history diversity represented was limited.

The V end gives up 5 bases and the J end 5 bases, leaving 10 bases in the junction not matched to a gene. Including the terminal cysteine and phenylalanine, the CDR3 comprises 16 residues. The DNA shown is the 48-base CDR3, in frame from base 1. CDR1 and CDR2, looked up from the germline V gene, are SGHTA and FQGTGA. CD8 naive samples were obtained by positive selection for CCR7 among CD45RO-negative cells, yielding a CD45RA+CCR7+ population from which TemRA cells were excluded. Healthy HIV-negative adults with no recently reported acute infections or vaccinations were included as donors. All donors were Caucasian adults living in Nashville, Tennessee, USA. After blood collection by leukapheresis, PBMCs were isolated using Ficoll-Histopaque density gradient centrifugation and then cryopreserved in the vapor phase of liquid nitrogen. Analytical flow cytometry was used to check the purity and quantity of every magnetically sorted T cell population. Genomic DNA was isolated from each sorted fraction and quantified by UV absorbance on a Nanodrop 2000c.

Using the deep immunoSEQ assay, TCR CDR3 regions were amplified from genomic DNA by multiplex PCR. For each cell subset, the extracted genomic DNA was distributed evenly across all wells of several immunoSEQ 96-well plates, and each plate served as one replicate. Each replicate PCR for sorted subsets received around 200 ng genomic DNA, equal to roughly 30,000 T cell genomes. Purified libraries were measured with a Qubit 3.0 fluorometer, size-checked on a Bioanalyzer 2100, and measured again with the KAPA Library Quantification kit. Every immunoSEQ 96-well plate was sequenced on a separate single-read 150-cycle Illumina NextSeq 550 flow cell. As for how the authors treated the data: Because only junctional sequences without quality scores were contained in the immunoSEQ output, filtering matching that applied to full-length reads could not be performed. To assign V/J genes and CDR3, sequences were annotated using PyIR, a Python wrapper for IgBLAST v1.9, with IMGT germline references. Any read was removed if the V/J assignment was weak (E-value above 1e-6), the CDR3 was missing, or the read contained stop codons, out-of-frame junctions, or ambiguous translated residues. V3J clonotypes were defined as sequences sharing an identical inferred V gene, J gene, and CDR3 amino acid sequence. Percentage overlap between repertoires was calculated by dividing the number of shared unique clonotypes by the size of the smaller repertoire. Repertoire richness was assessed with RTK rarefaction, the Chao1 estimator, and Recon v2.1 estimates of unobserved clonotypes. OLGA was used to compute generation probabilities for all TCRbeta clonotypes that the gDNA method yielded from a handful of donors. In TCRdb, the immuneACCESS table is reduced to in-frame sequences with V and J assigned. These tables do not hold every clone; where another copy was compared, an unresolved V gene accounts for under half, and the others remain unexplained. V and J calls and clone size are given by that table; D and trimming were obtained from the DNA. The sample yields roughly 890,000 clones; around 93% were counted once. In total, the top ten clones hold 20% to 30% of the sample.

This receptor was obtained from a man aged 25 to 40 in good health. Sample: naive CD8+ T cells sorted from blood. What this sample's cell subset or site label stands for: CD45RA+CCR7+. Here the chain combines TRBV7-3 and TRBJ2-1; TRBD1 lines up with 9 middle nucleotides. CDR3 reads: CASSTGPGQGNNEQFF. The nucleotide sequence reads as follows: TGTGCCAGCAGCACAGGGCCGGGACAGGGAAACAATGAGCAGTTCTTC.